This is a list of T cell receptor beta chains from one sample in a study of blood T cell dynamics during melanoma immunotherapy. TCRdb's table, derived via immunoSEQ multiplex PCR, lists solely in-frame clones and lacks some. In the table there are more than 15,000 clones, roughly 83% of which are singletons. Sequencing was performed on blood, taken from a patient treated with checkpoint blockade. Receptors were obtained from a human donor with melanoma. Both conserved end residues are part of each CDR3. A D gene is named only where the DNA matches it firmly. The size field is filled for only some rows; it gives once, few, many or a size class.

abundance	d_gene	v_gene	j_gene	CDR3aa	CDR3nt
-	TRBD2	TRBV27	TRBJ2-5	CASSLSPGRVETQYF	TGTGCCAGCAGTTTATCTCCAGGGAGGGTAGAGACCCAGTACTTC
-	TRBD2	TRBV4-1	TRBJ2-1	CASSQDSSGRAFEQFF	TGCGCCAGCAGCCAAGATAGTAGCGGGAGGGCCTTTGAGCAGTTCTTC
-	-	TRBV7-3	TRBJ2-3	CASSPRAGPTDTQYF	TGTGCCAGCAGCCCAAGGGCGGGACCCACAGATACGCAGTATTTT
-	TRBD2	TRBV30	TRBJ2-1	CAWSLAGGLREQFF	TGTGCCTGGAGTTTGGCGGGAGGTCTACGCGAGCAGTTCTTC
-	TRBD1	TRBV30	TRBJ2-5	CAWGQGLETQYF	TGTGCCTGGGGACAGGGGCTGGAGACCCAGTACTTC
once	TRBD2	TRBV29-1	TRBJ2-1	CSVVSLAGALSEQFF	TGCAGCGTTGTTTCGCTAGCGGGAGCACTATCTGAGCAGTTCTTC
-	-	TRBV6-9	TRBJ1-4	CASSYVSGGDEKLFF	TGTGCCAGCAGTTACGTCTCGGGGGGAGATGAAAAACTGTTTTTT
-	-	TRBV18	TRBJ1-1	CASSPPSVNTEAFF	TGTGCCAGCTCACCACCATCAGTGAACACTGAAGCTTTCTTT
-	-	TRBV6-5	TRBJ2-1	CASNGRVDNEQFF	TGTGCCAGCAACGGGAGAGTAGACAATGAGCAGTTCTTC
few	-	TRBV5-4	TRBJ1-4	CASSRKGSANEKLFF	TGTGCCAGCAGCAGAAAGGGGTCGGCTAATGAAAAACTGTTTTTT
-	-	TRBV5-8	TRBJ1-6	CASSNNSPLHF	TGTGCCAGCAGCAATAATTCACCCCTCCACTTT
-	-	TRBV21-1	TRBJ1-2	CASSKDFRGRRYGYTF	TGTGCCAGCAGCAAAGATTTTAGGGGGCGCCGCTATGGCTACACCTTC
-	-	TRBV19	TRBJ1-1	CASRTGVTEAFF	TGTGCCAGTAGGACGGGGGTCACTGAAGCTTTCTTT
-	-	TRBV15	TRBJ2-7	CATSRDLGGAQVYEQYF	TGTGCCACCAGCAGAGATCTGGGGGGGGCGCAGGTCTACGAGCAGTACTTC
-	TRBD1	TRBV7-2	TRBJ2-5	CASSPPGTGRETQYF	TGTGCCAGCAGTCCTCCCGGGACAGGGCGGGAGACCCAGTACTTC
-	-	TRBV19	TRBJ2-2	CASSIRVVGRGANTGELFF	TGTGCCAGTAGTATCCGCGTGGTCGGCAGGGGAGCGAACACCGGGGAGCTGTTTTTT
-	-	TRBV28	TRBJ2-7	CASSLTRLRTDEQYF	TGTGCCAGCAGCCTCACCCGACTAAGAACGGACGAGCAGTACTTC
-	-	TRBV7-2	TRBJ2-7	CASSLDTVLYEQYF	TGTGCCAGCAGCTTAGACACTGTCCTCTACGAGCAGTACTTC
once	TRBD1	TRBV12-5	TRBJ1-4	CASGLDRGRSEKLFF	TGTGCTAGTGGTTTGGATAGGGGGCGATCTGAAAAACTGTTTTTT
-	-	TRBV4-2	TRBJ2-5	CASSSPAGETQYF	TGTGCCAGCAGCTCCCCGGCCGGGGAGACCCAGTACTTC
-	-	TRBV7-2	TRBJ1-4	CASSLGFGGQLFF	TGTGCCAGCAGCTTAGGTTTCGGTGGGCAACTGTTTTTT
-	-	TRBV5-4	TRBJ2-2	CASSLGQYTGELFF	TGTGCCAGCAGCTTAGGACAGTACACCGGGGAGCTGTTTTTT
once	TRBD1	TRBV9	TRBJ2-1	CASSVVGTGGEQFF	TGTGCCAGCAGCGTAGTTGGGACAGGTGGTGAGCAGTTCTTC
-	TRBD2	TRBV5-1	TRBJ2-5	CASSSGTSGKETQYF	TGCGCCAGCAGCTCGGGGACTAGCGGGAAAGAGACCCAGTACTTC
-	TRBD2	TRBV4-3	TRBJ2-3	CASSQDSSGRATDTQYF	TGCGCCAGCAGCCAAGATAGTAGCGGGAGAGCGACAGATACGCAGTATTTT
few	TRBD2	TRBV6-4	TRBJ2-3	CASSRTSGSTDTQYF	TGTGCCAGCAGTAGGACTAGCGGGAGCACAGATACGCAGTATTTT
-	-	TRBV14	TRBJ2-5	CASSQGYRVGETQYF	TGTGCCAGCAGCCAAGGGTACAGGGTCGGGGAGACCCAGTACTTC
-	-	TRBV5-1	TRBJ2-7	CASSLDGGPSSYEQYF	TGCGCCAGCAGCTTGGACGGCGGGCCTAGCTCCTACGAGCAGTACTTC
-	-	TRBV5-6	TRBJ2-1	CASSLNFGEQFF	TGTGCCAGCAGCTTGAATTTCGGTGAGCAGTTCTTC
few	-	TRBV6-5	TRBJ1-1	CASSSTGEAFF	TGTGCCAGCAGTTCAACGGGGGAGGCTTTCTTT
few	TRBD2	TRBV9	TRBJ2-3	CASSSTNRLAGRHLTDTQYF	TGTGCCAGCAGCTCAACGAACCGACTAGCGGGAAGGCACCTCACAGATACGCAGTATTTT
-	-	TRBV10-3	TRBJ1-3	CAISGTGSGNTIYF	TGTGCCATCAGTGGGACGGGCTCTGGAAACACCATATATTTT